The clone carrying this T cell receptor (beta chain) has at least ten counts. The CDR3 is 11 amino acids. Per germline, CDR1 MDHEN and CDR2 SYDVKM. Trimming stripped 6 bases from V and 11 bases from J, with 13 bases between. Absence of ophthalmopathy progression within 18 months defined stable Graves' hyperthyroidism. The study left out patients who had uncontrolled infection, other autoimmune disease, pregnancy or lactation. The authors obtained PBMCs from roughly 9.7 ml of fresh peripheral blood. The data derive from a study of T cells in Graves' hyperthyroidism and ophthalmopathy. Amplified regions were TCR beta CDR3 sequences from RNA transcripts. Carried out on the TCR CDR3, a first-round RT-PCR used the HTBI primer set. TCRdb recomputed calls from the multiplex PCR reads with MiXCR, one row per CDR3 protein. The table has roughly 300,000 distinct CDR3 sequences, about 21% seen once.

V gene TRBV28 combines with J gene TRBJ1-1, with D possibly matching TRBD1 (6 bases). The sequencing sample was made of blood. This clonotype was sampled from a woman aged 45-65 years with Graves' hyperthyroidism. In DNA, the CDR3 is TGTGCCAGCAGACTTGGACAGAGCGCTTTCTTT. The encoded protein is CASRLGQSAFF.